The 20 T cell receptor beta chains given below trace back to one sample, sequenced in a study of blood T cells in healthy people across ages (dated by TCRdb to between 2014 and 2016). The library was generated by 5' RACE. The second PCR ran for about 6 to 12 cycles and used a J-beta primer mix along with a sample-barcoded 5' primer. TCRdb took the public reads, trimmed them with fastp at Q25, ran MiXCR for clone calling and kept in-frame beta chains. One record per CDR3 amino acid sequence lists the most common genes and DNA. The sample records approximately 2,000,000 distinct CDR3 sequences, around 40% of which are singletons. Roughly 23% of the sample is taken by the ten largest. The source material was blood. Every receptor here comes from a human donor in good health.

This clonotype has just a few counts. This chain connects TRBV10-3 to TRBJ2-3; 8 bases align to TRBD2. The germline CDR1 and CDR2 sequences are ENHRY and SYGVKD. Germline trimming cut 10 bases from V and 1 base from J; bases unmatched to any gene: 13. The CDR3 loop spans 16 amino acids. Written as DNA, the CDR3 is TGTGCCACCGTGTCTATGCGGGGGGACGGCACAGATACGCAGTATTTT. As protein: CATVSMRGDGTDTQYF.

This chain uses TRBV7-2 with TRBJ2-1, with 10 bases aligning to TRBD2. The J segment lost 0 bases and the V segment lost 3 bases, leaving 2 bases of the junction unmatched. CDR1 is SGHTA and CDR2 is FQGNSA in the germline V gene. The CDR3 sequence is 16 residues long. In DNA form, the CDR3 reads TGTGCCAGCAGCTTTAGCGGGGGGAACTCCTACAATGAGCAGTTCTTC. Protein product: CASSFSGGNSYNEQFF.

This chain links TRBV20-1 with TRBJ1-2; D is possibly TRBD1 (5 bases). The CDR3 is made up of 15 amino acids. V was clipped by 5 bases and J by 0 bases, with 16 bases between them. Germline V gives CDR1 DFQATT, CDR2 SNEGSKA (reference sequence). CDR3 loop: CSAWGRGQTNYGYTF. In nucleotides, the CDR3 is TGCAGTGCTTGGGGGAGGGGCCAGACTAACTATGGCTACACCTTC.

This clonotype was detected only a few times. The rearrangement links TRBV4-1 to TRBJ1-5; D is unresolved. V was cut by 0 bases and J by 6 bases, with 15 bases left in between. Germline V gene lookup returns CDR1 MGHRA and CDR2 YSYEKL. This CDR3 is built from 16 residues. CDR3 in amino acids: CASSQDHGSLGQPQHF. CDR3 sequence (DNA): TGCGCCAGCAGCCAAGATCATGGCAGCCTGGGTCAGCCCCAGCATTTT.

This clonotype turned up a few times. At one boundary the junction diverges from the germline segment, which might be a read error. The chain links TRBV6-4 to TRBJ1-1; 10 positions match TRBD1. The CDR3 consists of 13 residues. The germline V gene encodes CDR1 MRHNA and CDR2 SNTAGT. The CDR3 loop is CACRGQGSTEAFF. CDR3 bases: TGTGCCTGCAGGGGACAGGGGAGCACTGAAGCTTTCTTT.

This rearrangement joins TRBV5-6 to TRBJ2-7, with a weak D call TRBD2 (6 bases). The V gene's germline CDR1 is SGHDT and CDR2 YYEEEE. This CDR3 contains 15 residues. Trimming shortened V by 0 bases and J by 4 bases, and 14 bases separated the two germline ends. The CDR3 DNA reads as TGTGCCAGCAGCTTGGATGGGGACTGGTCTTACGAGCAGTACTTC. Its translation: CASSLDGDWSYEQYF.

V and J are TRBV4-1 and TRBJ1-1; 9 bases are a match to TRBD1. This CDR3 is built from 16 residues. Per the germline V gene, CDR1 is MGHRA and CDR2 is YSYEKL. After removal of 6 bases from V and 0 bases from J, the junction contained 8 bases not matched to a gene. The CDR3 DNA reads as TGCGCCAGCAGTCACAGGGGGCGCGGGGTGAACACTGAAGCTTTCTTT. It yields the protein CASSHRGRGVNTEAFF.

For the CDR3, the DNA is TGTGCCAGCAGCTCCAGGACCGCCCAGAGGCCCCAGCATTTT. It specifies CASSSRTAQRPQHF. This rearrangement joins TRBV7-3 to TRBJ1-5; D is undetermined. V shed 4 bases and J shed 9 bases, with 16 bases lying between them. CDR1 is SGHTA, CDR2 FQGTGA, per germline. The CDR3 has 14 amino acids.

V is TRBV28 and J is TRBJ1-4; D uncertain. There are 16 residues in the CDR3. Germline-derived CDR1 and CDR2 are MDHEN and SYDVKM. Trimming shortened V by 5 bases and J by 8 bases, and 21 bases separated the two germline ends. CDR3 loop: CASSTQHGEVQEKLFF. CDR3 nucleotides: TGTGCCAGCAGTACTCAACATGGTGAGGTGCAAGAAAAACTGTTTTTT.

This clonotype was counted a few times. V is TRBV7-2 and J is TRBJ2-3, with D unclear. CDR1 is SGHTA, CDR2 FQGNSA, per germline. The CDR3 runs to 14 residues. V lost 7 bases and J 0 bases, leaving 11 bases between the germline ends. This chain's CDR3 is CASKPFSSTDTQYF. For the CDR3, the DNA is TGTGCCAGCAAACCATTCTCTAGCACAGATACGCAGTATTTT.

This chain connects TRBV29-1 to TRBJ2-5; TRBD1 aligns across 11 bases. V shed 5 bases, J shed 3 bases, and the junction held 5 bases outside the gene matches. The germline V gene has CDR1 SQVTM and CDR2 ANQGSEA. This CDR3 is built from 14 residues. This chain's CDR3 is CSVWGDRGEETQYF. CDR3 bases: TGCAGCGTTTGGGGGGACAGGGGGGAAGAGACCCAGTACTTC.

This clonotype was seen only a few times. This chain uses TRBV20-1 with TRBJ2-4; 9 bases are a match to TRBD1. Germline assignment: CDR1 DFQATT and CDR2 SNEGSKA (reference sequence). The CDR3 is 15 amino acids. The V segment lost 6 bases and the J segment 4 bases; nucleotides outside the gene matches: 10. The CDR3: CSANIPGTGKNIQYF. In nucleotides, the CDR3 is TGCAGTGCCAATATCCCCGGGACAGGGAAAAACATTCAGTACTTC.

This clonotype has only a few counts. This may come from a read error, since a much larger clone is one base off. The chain links TRBV7-9 to TRBJ2-7; 10 bases are a match to TRBD1. CDR3 length: 12 residues. The germline CDR1 and CDR2 sequences are SEHNR and FQNEAQ (reference sequence). With 5 bases clipped from V and 6 bases from J, the junction kept 1 base outside the gene matches. The CDR3 loop is CASSGDRGEQYF. The DNA of the CDR3 is TGTGCCAGCAGCGGGGACAGGGGCGAGCAGTACTTC.

This clonotype was found many times. V gene TRBV10-3 combines with J gene TRBJ2-2; unclear D gene. Trimming removed 4 bases from V and 4 bases from J, with 7 bases in between. Germline assignment: CDR1 ENHRY and CDR2 SYGVKD. The CDR3 covers 13 residues. The CDR3 DNA reads as TGTGCCATCAGTGCACTTCCCACCGGGGAGCTGTTTTTT. Its protein product is CAISALPTGELFF.

This clonotype appeared a few times. The chain combines TRBV28 with TRBJ1-4; no firm D call. Trimming took 5 bases from V and 6 from J, leaving 16 bases between them. The CDR3 consists of 15 residues. Germline values: CDR1 MDHEN, CDR2 SYDVKM. CDR3 in amino acids: CASSPLLGRDEKLFF. The CDR3 bases are TGTGCCAGCAGTCCCCTATTAGGGAGGGATGAAAAACTGTTTTTT.

This clonotype was observed a few times. The V call is TRBV6-1, the J call TRBJ2-7, with D perhaps matching TRBD2 (5 bases). The V end lost 2 bases, the J end lost 7 bases, and 15 bases lay between the germline ends. Germline assignment: CDR1 MNHNS and CDR2 SASEGT. There are 14 residues in the CDR3. CDR3 loop: CASSEHRDIREQYF. The CDR3 DNA follows: TGTGCCAGCAGTGAACATCGGGATATTCGGGAGCAGTACTTC.

The chain links TRBV12-3 or TRBV12-4 to TRBJ2-7, with D possibly matching TRBD2 (5 bases). The J call is in doubt because the DNA end fits TRBJ2-5 better. The CDR3 contains 12 residues. The CDR3 protein is CASSFGVKTQYF. Here the CDR3 DNA reads TGTGCCAGCAGTTTCGGGGTCAAGACCCAGTACTTC.

A few counts support this clonotype. The CDR3 DNA reads TGTGCCAGCAGCCCTGACAGGGTCGTCAGCCTAGCGAGGGGTAATGAGCAGTTCTTC. It translates to CASSPDRVVSLARGNEQFF. V is TRBV7-3 and J is TRBJ2-1; TRBD1 might be the D (7 bases). The CDR3 is 19 residues long. The V end lost 5 bases, the J end lost 7 bases, and 30 bases lay between the germline ends. Germline V lookup: CDR1 SGHTA, CDR2 FQGTGA.

This clonotype has only a few counts. This sequence joins TRBV7-2 and TRBJ2-3; 8 bases line up with TRBD2. Trimming took 1 base from V and 6 from J; bases not matched to a gene: 9. Germline assignment: CDR1 SGHTA and CDR2 FQGNSA. The CDR3 runs to 16 residues. The CDR3 sequence: CASSLGSGGIWDTQYF. The CDR3 DNA reads TGTGCCAGCAGCTTAGGATCGGGGGGGATTTGGGATACGCAGTATTTT. The entire variable domain, with the rest obtained from reference TRBV7-2 and TRBJ2-3, is as follows: GAGVSQSPSNKVTEKGKDVELRCDPISGHTALYWYRQSLGQGLEFLIYFQGNSAPDKSGLPSDRFSAERTGGSVSTLTIQRTQQEDSAVYLCASSLGSGGIWDTQYFGPGTRLTVL.

This clonotype was counted only a few times. The chain has TRBV20-1 and TRBJ2-1, with 9 bases fitting TRBD1. The germline V gene has CDR1 DFQATT and CDR2 SNEGSKA (reference sequence). Trimming cost V 5 bases and J 3 bases; bases outside gene matches: 5. This CDR3 is built from 14 residues. Here the CDR3 DNA reads TGCAGTGCTGGACAGGGGTATGACTACAATGAGCAGTTCTTC. Its translation is CSAGQGYDYNEQFF.